This TCR beta chain was recovered during a study of early T cells in non-severe SARS-CoV-2 infection. The overall study: Chains from this unsorted whole-blood bulk RNA could not be paired.

Germline V lookup: CDR1 MGHDK, CDR2 SYGVNS. The CDR3 loop spans 12 amino acids. V was trimmed by 4 bases and J by 9 bases, leaving 13 bases between them. cDNA molecules, individually, were tagged with unique molecular identifiers. TCRdb analysed the 5' RACE reads with MiXCR anew, one entry per CDR3 protein. The data contain 25,000 to 30,000 distinct CDR3 sequences, about 4% of them singletons. This clonotype was recorded at least ten times. What it recognizes is unknown. Study findings and constraints: Lookups in VDJdb leaned toward anti-spike CD8 responses and missed private and CD4 specificities.

The source is an adult who was a healthcare worker with PCR-confirmed SARS-CoV-2 infection or an uninfected control (not recorded which). Sequences were obtained from whole blood. The chain couples TRBV25-1 to TRBJ2-7; the D gene is possibly TRBD2 (5 bases). This CDR3 is CASSVTGGGQYF. CDR3 coding DNA: TGTGCCAGCAGTGTGACTGGTGGAGGGCAGTACTTC.